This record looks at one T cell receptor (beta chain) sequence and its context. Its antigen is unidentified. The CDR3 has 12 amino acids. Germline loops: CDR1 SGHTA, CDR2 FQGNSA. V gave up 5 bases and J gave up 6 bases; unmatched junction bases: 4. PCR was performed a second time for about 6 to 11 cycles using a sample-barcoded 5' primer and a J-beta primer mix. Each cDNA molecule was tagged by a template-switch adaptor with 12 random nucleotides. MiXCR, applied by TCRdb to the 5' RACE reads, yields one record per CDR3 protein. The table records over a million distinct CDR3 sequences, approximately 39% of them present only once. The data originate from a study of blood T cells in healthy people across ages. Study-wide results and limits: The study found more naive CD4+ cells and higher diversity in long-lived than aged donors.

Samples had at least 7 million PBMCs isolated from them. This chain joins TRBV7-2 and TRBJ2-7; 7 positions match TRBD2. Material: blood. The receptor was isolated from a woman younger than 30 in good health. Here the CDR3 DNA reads TGTGCCAGCAGCCATAGCGGGTCCGAGCAGTACTTC. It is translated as CASSHSGSEQYF.